Below are 25 T cell receptor beta chains sequenced from a single sample in a study of blood T cell repertoires in COVID-19. Here immunoSEQ multiplex PCR was the method, and the copy in TCRdb shows in-frame clones only, minus some. Of around 360,000 clones listed, approximately 84% are singletons. The source material was PBMCs or T cells enriched from blood (not recorded which). The receptors come from a woman in her 30s who had recovered from COVID-19.

The sample holds one count of this clone. The chain links TRBV10-2 to TRBJ2-7, with D perhaps matching TRBD2 (5 bases). Germline assignment: CDR1 WSHSY and CDR2 SAAADI. The length of the CDR3 is 14 residues. V lost 5 bases, J lost 2 bases, and 13 bases lay in between. The chain's CDR3 is CASSPAGAPYEQYF. Written as DNA, the CDR3 is TGCGCCAGCAGTCCGGCGGGTGCACCCTACGAGCAGTACTTC.

This clone was observed a few times. The chain employs TRBV24-1 and TRBJ2-2; 7 nucleotides align to TRBD2. V shed 6 bases and J 7 bases; nucleotides not matched to a gene: 4. The CDR3 covers 13 residues. In germline, CDR1 is KGHDR, CDR2 SFDVKD. CDR3 residues: CATSLGRVGELFF. The CDR3 bases are TGTGCCACCAGTCTTGGGAGGGTCGGGGAGCTGTTTTTT.

V and J are TRBV7-9 and TRBJ2-3, with D possibly matching TRBD1 (5 bases). V dropped 5 bases and J dropped 0 bases, with 12 bases sitting between them. CDR1 and CDR2 from the germline V gene are SEHNR and FQNEAQ (reference sequence). The length of the CDR3 is 15 residues. CDR3 loop: CASSLRQSSTDTQYF. For the CDR3, the DNA is TGTGCCAGCAGCCTCCGACAGTCTAGCACAGATACGCAGTATTTT. The entire variable domain, with the rest obtained from reference TRBV7-9 and TRBJ2-3, is as follows: DTGVSQNPRHKITKRGQNVTFRCDPISEHNRLYWYRQTLGQGPEFLTYFQNEAQLEKSRLLSDRFSAERPKGSFSTLEIQRTEQGDSAMYLCASSLRQSSTDTQYFGPGTRLTVL.

The rearrangement links TRBV6-6 to TRBJ2-5, with D hard to call. This CDR3 contains 15 residues. Germline V gene data show CDR1 as MNHNY and CDR2 as SVGAGI (reference sequence). V shed 0 bases and J shed 1 base, with 9 bases lying between them. The DNA of the CDR3 is TGTGCCAGCAGTTACTCGACTCTTGTCCAAGAGACCCAGTACTTC. Encoded protein: CASSYSTLVQETQYF.

The V gene is TRBV5-4, the J gene TRBJ2-5, with D perhaps matching TRBD2 (5 bases). V was cut by 5 bases and J by 1 base, with 12 bases left in between. CDR3 length: 14 residues. Germline V CDR1 and CDR2: SGHNT, YYREEE (reference sequence). The CDR3 reads CASSGGGFQETQYF. The DNA of the CDR3 is TGTGCCAGCAGTGGCGGAGGATTCCAAGAGACCCAGTACTTC.

This sequence joins TRBV28 and TRBJ1-2; 7 bases agree with TRBD1. The CDR3 is 13 residues long. Germline assignment: CDR1 MDHEN and CDR2 SYDVKM. Unmatched junction bases numbered 5, after V lost 3 bases and J lost 7 bases. This CDR3 reads CASSLSDRVGYTF. CDR3 nucleotides: TGTGCCAGCAGTTTGAGCGACAGGGTTGGCTACACCTTC.

Only one count was recorded for this clone. The rearrangement joins TRBV28 to TRBJ2-7, with 7 positions matching TRBD1. The CDR3 is made up of 14 amino acids. Germline assignment: CDR1 MDHEN and CDR2 SYDVKM. V shed 1 base, J shed 3 bases, and the junction held 3 bases outside the gene matches. The CDR3 region is CASSLSGTVYEQYF. In nucleotides, the CDR3 is TGTGCCAGCAGTTTATCAGGGACAGTCTACGAGCAGTACTTC.

In the case of this clone: A junction end diverges from the germline sequence, so it may reflect a read error. The chain joins TRBV4-2 to TRBJ1-6; no firm D call. This CDR3 is built from 15 residues. CDR1 is LGHNA, CDR2 YNFKEQ, per germline. CDR3 in amino acids: CASSEEVGDNSPLHF. The CDR3, as DNA: TGTGCCAGCAGCGAAGAGGTCGGGGATAATTCACCCCTCCACTTT.

J is TRBJ1-4 and V is TRBV5-1; 7 nucleotides line up with TRBD1. The V gene's germline CDR1 is SGHRS and CDR2 YFSETQ. V shed 4 bases and J 4 bases; nucleotides not matched to a gene: 7. This CDR3 is 15 amino acids long. CDR3 sequence: CASSVGQTNNEKLFF. CDR3 nucleotide sequence: TGCGCCAGCAGCGTGGGACAGACGAATAATGAAAAACTGTTTTTT.

V usage is TRBV29-1 and J usage is TRBJ2-1; weak D call: TRBD2 (5 bases). CDR3 length equals 15 residues. Trimming cost V 0 bases and J 7 bases, with 16 bases left between them. Per germline, CDR1 SQVTM and CDR2 ANQGSEA. The CDR3 is CSVEDFGTSGNEQFF. In DNA, the CDR3 is TGCAGCGTTGAAGACTTCGGAACTTCGGGAAATGAGCAGTTCTTC.

The chain joins TRBV19 to TRBJ2-3; the D gene is possibly TRBD2 (6 bases). The germline gives CDR1 LNHDA, CDR2 SQIVND (reference sequence). Trimming took 3 bases from V and 6 from J, leaving 10 bases between them. The CDR3 has 13 residues. CDR3 in amino acids: CASSIGGADTQYF. CDR3 sequence (DNA): TGTGCCAGTAGTATTGGCGGGGCCGATACGCAGTATTTT.

The DNA of the CDR3 is TGTGCCAGCCTAGCTCTAGCCAGCAATGAGCAGTTCTTC. Its translation: CASLALASNEQFF. V gene TRBV28 combines with J gene TRBJ2-1, with D perhaps matching TRBD2 (5 bases). Trimming left V 8 bases short and J 6 bases short, with 14 bases between. The V gene's germline CDR1 is MDHEN and CDR2 SYDVKM. The CDR3 contains 13 residues.

The chain links TRBV15 to TRBJ1-2, with unresolved D. The CDR3 runs to 16 residues. V lost 0 bases to trimming and J lost 0 bases, with 11 bases between them. Germline V lookup: CDR1 LNHNV, CDR2 YYDKDF (reference sequence). CDR3 in DNA: TGTGCCACCAGCAGAGATCTTAGCCGGACTAACTATGGCTACACCTTC. Protein sequence: CATSRDLSRTNYGYTF.

This chain uses TRBV10-3 with TRBJ2-3, with 10 positions matching TRBD1. V gave up 0 bases and J gave up 2 bases; unmatched junction bases: 2. There are 16 residues in the CDR3. Germline assignment: CDR1 ENHRY and CDR2 SYGVKD. Written as DNA, the CDR3 is TGTGCCATCAGTGAGTCGACAGGGGGCATCACAGATACGCAGTATTTT. This encodes CAISESTGGITDTQYF.

The chain links TRBV19 to TRBJ1-5; D is perhaps TRBD1 (5 bases). Trimming removed 11 bases from V and 3 bases from J, with 11 bases in between. Germline lookup yields CDR1 LNHDA and CDR2 SQIVND (reference sequence). The CDR3 totals 12 residues. DNA of the CDR3: TGTGCCGGTTCGGGACTCAATCAGCCCCAGCATTTT. This translates into CAGSGLNQPQHF.

The CDR3 sequence: CASSILGGYEQYF. As DNA, the CDR3 is TGTGCCAGTAGTATCCTGGGCGGGTACGAGCAGTACTTC. J is TRBJ2-7 and V is TRBV19, with a possible D match to TRBD2 (5 bases). V shed 3 bases and J shed 4 bases, with 10 bases lying between them. The CDR3 covers 13 residues. In germline, CDR1 is LNHDA, CDR2 SQIVND (reference sequence).

The V call is TRBV7-6, the J call TRBJ1-1, with TRBD1 matching over 9 bases. In germline, CDR1 is SGHVS, CDR2 FNYEAQ. The CDR3 is made up of 15 amino acids. V was pared by 4 bases and J by 5 bases, with 8 bases of the junction left unmatched. CDR3 loop: CASSSGQGRGTEAFF. The DNA for the CDR3 is TGTGCCAGCAGCTCGGGACAGGGAAGGGGGACTGAAGCTTTCTTT.

The chain is built from TRBV28 and TRBJ2-2; D is unclear. Germline-derived CDR1 and CDR2 are MDHEN and SYDVKM. The CDR3 runs to 18 residues. With 6 bases removed from V and 7 bases from J, the gap between germline ends came to 27 bases. The CDR3 region has the DNA TGTGCCAGCAGACTACTCTTTCCCCTCAGAAGGTCCGACGGGGAGCTGTTTTTT. This encodes CASRLLFPLRRSDGELFF.

The genes are TRBV4-1 and TRBJ2-7; D might be TRBD1 (6 bases). There are 14 residues in the CDR3. CDR1 is MGHRA and CDR2 is YSYEKL in the germline V gene. The V and J ends lost 3 bases and 2 bases respectively, with 11 bases between them. The CDR3 DNA reads TGCGCCAGCAGCCACCCAGGGGCAGCCTACGAGCAGTACTTC. It encodes CASSHPGAAYEQYF.

The genes are TRBV11-3 and TRBJ2-1; tentative D call: TRBD1 (5 bases). The CDR3 extends over 13 amino acids. The germline V gene encodes CDR1 SGHNT and CDR2 YENEEA. V lost 4 bases, J lost 6 bases, and 10 bases lay in between. In nucleotides, the CDR3 is TGTGCCAGCAGCTCAGGGCCTGGCAATGAGCAGTTCTTC. Its protein is CASSSGPGNEQFF.

The rearrangement joins TRBV28 to TRBJ1-2; weak D call: TRBD1 (6 bases). Trimming left V 8 bases short and J 2 bases short, with 12 bases between. CDR1 and CDR2 (germline): MDHEN, SYDVKM. This CDR3 has 13 residues. In DNA, the CDR3 is TGTGCCAGCGGTCAAACAGGGAACTATGGCTACACCTTC. Protein sequence: CASGQTGNYGYTF.

The rearrangement uses TRBV4-1 and TRBJ1-5; D unresolved. This CDR3 contains 13 residues. Looked up from germline, CDR1 is MGHRA and CDR2 is YSYEKL. Trimming removed 4 bases at V and 1 base at J, with 5 bases between. In DNA, the CDR3 is TGCGCCAGCAGCCCTTTAAGCAATCAGCCCCAGCATTTT. Translated, it gives CASSPLSNQPQHF.

The CDR3 DNA sequence: TGTGCCAGCAGCCTCCTCCAGGAACCCTACGAGCAGTACTTC. This codes for CASSLLQEPYEQYF. This sequence joins TRBV7-9 and TRBJ2-7; D is unresolved. The CDR3 runs 14 residues. Trimming took off 5 bases at V and 2 bases at J, with 13 bases between the two ends. Germline V lookup: CDR1 SEHNR, CDR2 FQNEAQ (reference sequence).

The chain couples TRBV19 to TRBJ1-1, with TRBD1 identical over 8 bases. This CDR3 has 18 residues. The germline V gene encodes CDR1 LNHDA and CDR2 SQIVND (reference sequence). V dropped 0 bases and J dropped 1; count of bases not matched to a gene: 10. CDR3 region: CASSIEPSRGRGNTEAFF. CDR3 coding DNA: TGTGCCAGTAGTATAGAGCCGAGCAGGGGGCGAGGGAACACTGAAGCTTTCTTT.

The J gene is TRBJ1-4, the V gene TRBV7-8, with 7 bases matching TRBD1. The CDR3 consists of 16 residues. V shed 5 bases and J 8 bases; nucleotides not matched to a gene: 14. Germline V gives CDR1 SGHVS, CDR2 FQNEAQ. CDR3: CASSREKTGWWEKLFF. Written as DNA, the CDR3 is TGTGCCAGCAGCCGCGAAAAGACAGGGTGGTGGGAAAAACTGTTTTTT. Full variable domain (outside the CDR3, taken from reference TRBV7-8 and TRBJ1-4): GAGVSQSPRYKVAKRGQDVALRCDPISGHVSLFWYQQALGQGPEFLTYFQNEAQLDKSGLPSDRFFAERPEGSVSTLKIQRTQQEDSAVYLCASSREKTGWWEKLFFGSGTQLSVL.